This is a list of T cell receptor beta chains from one sample in a study of T cell changes during pregnancy in multiple sclerosis. The assay was immunoSEQ multiplex PCR, and TCRdb's table has in-frame clones only and misses some. The sample lists roughly 40,000 clones; about 90% were seen once. The sequencing here drew on CD4+ T cells from peripheral blood mononuclear cells, taken after pregnancy. Receptors originate from a female donor in good health, enrolled as a control in a pregnancy study. Both conserved end residues are part of each CDR3. The D gene is left open where the match is weak. Clone sizes are given selectively: once, few, many, or a class where the clone is expanded.

d_call: TRBD1
clone_size: NA
v_call: TRBV10-1
j_call: TRBJ1-4
cdr3_nt: TGCGCCAGCATCCCCGACAGGGGTATTGAAAAACTGTTTTTT
cdr3_aa: CASIPDRGIEKLFF

d_call: NA
clone_size: NA
v_call: TRBV18
j_call: TRBJ2-3
cdr3_nt: TGTGCCAGCTCCCAAACCCGAGGGGGTTCGACAGATACGCAGTATTTT
cdr3_aa: CASSQTRGGSTDTQYF

d_call: NA
clone_size: NA
v_call: TRBV28
j_call: TRBJ2-5
cdr3_nt: TGTGCCAGCAGTTTATTGGCCAGGGCAGAGACCCAGTACTTC
cdr3_aa: CASSLLARAETQYF

d_call: NA
clone_size: NA
v_call: TRBV5-1
j_call: TRBJ2-7
cdr3_nt: TGCGCCAGCAGCCGCTTGGCAGGAAGCTCCTACGAGCAGTACTTC
cdr3_aa: CASSRLAGSSYEQYF

d_call: TRBD1
clone_size: NA
v_call: TRBV27
j_call: TRBJ1-1
cdr3_nt: TGTGCCAGCAGCCGGGGGACAGCGAACACTGAAGCTTTCTTT
cdr3_aa: CASSRGTANTEAFF

d_call: TRBD1
clone_size: once
v_call: TRBV5-4
j_call: TRBJ2-7
cdr3_nt: TGTGCCAGCAGACGGACAGGGGGCAAGATCGACGAGCAGTACTTC
cdr3_aa: CASRRTGGKIDEQYF

d_call: NA
clone_size: NA
v_call: TRBV5-6
j_call: TRBJ1-6
cdr3_nt: TGTGCCAGCAGCTGGAGGGGTTCCAAGGGCTTTTCACCCCTCCACTTT
cdr3_aa: CASSWRGSKGFSPLHF

d_call: TRBD2
clone_size: NA
v_call: TRBV7-2
j_call: TRBJ2-5
cdr3_nt: TGTGCCAGCAGCTTCCGGGAGGGTGAGACCCAGTACTTC
cdr3_aa: CASSFREGETQYF

d_call: TRBD1
clone_size: NA
v_call: TRBV10-3
j_call: TRBJ1-1
cdr3_nt: TGTGCCATCAGTGAGTCGACAGGGTTCACTGAAGCTTTCTTT
cdr3_aa: CAISESTGFTEAFF

d_call: NA
clone_size: NA
v_call: TRBV11-2
j_call: TRBJ1-6
cdr3_nt: TGTGCCAGCAGGCCCTACAGGACCTTTCAAGGTTCACCCCTCCACTTT
cdr3_aa: CASRPYRTFQGSPLHF

d_call: NA
clone_size: NA
v_call: TRBV27
j_call: TRBJ1-2
cdr3_nt: TGTGCCAGCAGTTTATATGGCAGGGCCGCACTGGGCTACACCTTC
cdr3_aa: CASSLYGRAALGYTF

d_call: NA
clone_size: once
v_call: TRBV30
j_call: TRBJ1-2
cdr3_nt: TGTGCCTGGGCGAGGGGTTGGGGGGACGGCTACACCTTC
cdr3_aa: CAWARGWGDGYTF

d_call: NA
clone_size: NA
v_call: TRBV27
j_call: TRBJ1-4
cdr3_nt: TGTGCCAGCAGTCTGTTCGGGGTATCAACTAATGAAAAACTGTTTTTT
cdr3_aa: CASSLFGVSTNEKLFF

d_call: NA
clone_size: NA
v_call: TRBV28
j_call: TRBJ2-7
cdr3_nt: TGTGCCAGCCGGTCGGACAAGTACTACGAGCAGTACTTC
cdr3_aa: CASRSDKYYEQYF

d_call: TRBD2
clone_size: NA
v_call: TRBV5-4
j_call: TRBJ2-5
cdr3_nt: TGTGCCAGCAGCTTATTGTCGGGGGGGGGAGAGACCCAGTACTTC
cdr3_aa: CASSLLSGGGETQYF

d_call: TRBD2
clone_size: NA
v_call: TRBV7-2
j_call: TRBJ2-7
cdr3_nt: TGTGCCAGCAGCTCTCTAGCGGGAAGAGGCAAGCAGTACTTC
cdr3_aa: CASSSLAGRGKQYF

d_call: TRBD2
clone_size: NA
v_call: TRBV7-9
j_call: TRBJ2-2
cdr3_nt: TGTGCCAGCAGCTCCGGGACTAGCGGAGGCACCGGGGAGCTGTTTTTT
cdr3_aa: CASSSGTSGGTGELFF

d_call: TRBD1
clone_size: NA
v_call: TRBV7-9
j_call: TRBJ2-1
cdr3_nt: TGTGCCAGCAGCTCTCGGACAGGGATGTGGGGTGAGCAGTTCTTC
cdr3_aa: CASSSRTGMWGEQFF

d_call: NA
clone_size: NA
v_call: TRBV5-8
j_call: TRBJ1-5
cdr3_nt: TGTGCCAGCAGCTTGGGGACAGCCTATAGCAATCAGCCCCAGCATTTT
cdr3_aa: CASSLGTAYSNQPQHF

d_call: TRBD1
clone_size: NA
v_call: TRBV6-5
j_call: TRBJ1-2
cdr3_nt: TGTGCCAGCAGGTCCGACAGGGGACTGGGGTATGGCTACACCTTC
cdr3_aa: CASRSDRGLGYGYTF

d_call: TRBD2
clone_size: NA
v_call: TRBV29-1
j_call: TRBJ2-7
cdr3_nt: TGCAGCGTTGAAGCCGGGACTACCCCCTACGAGCAGTACTTC
cdr3_aa: CSVEAGTTPYEQYF

d_call: TRBD2
clone_size: NA
v_call: TRBV19
j_call: TRBJ2-1
cdr3_nt: TGTGCCAGTAGCAATAGCGGGAGGAGTAATGAGCAGTTCTTC
cdr3_aa: CASSNSGRSNEQFF

d_call: NA
clone_size: NA
v_call: TRBV4-2
j_call: TRBJ1-2
cdr3_nt: TGTGCCAGCCGACCCGACTCAATCTATGGCTACACCTTC
cdr3_aa: CASRPDSIYGYTF

d_call: NA
clone_size: NA
v_call: TRBV2
j_call: TRBJ1-6
cdr3_nt: TGTGCCAGCAGTGAAGCGCCCGGTCTGCGTAATTCACCCCTCCACTTT
cdr3_aa: CASSEAPGLRNSPLHF

d_call: NA
clone_size: NA
v_call: TRBV7-2
j_call: TRBJ2-1
cdr3_nt: TGTGCCAGCAGCTGGGAGCGGCCCAATGAGCAGTTCTTC
cdr3_aa: CASSWERPNEQFF

d_call: TRBD2
clone_size: few
v_call: TRBV5-5
j_call: TRBJ2-7
cdr3_nt: TGTGCCAGCAGCTTGGACCTTAGCGGGGGGGGCTTCGAGCAGTACTTC
cdr3_aa: CASSLDLSGGGFEQYF